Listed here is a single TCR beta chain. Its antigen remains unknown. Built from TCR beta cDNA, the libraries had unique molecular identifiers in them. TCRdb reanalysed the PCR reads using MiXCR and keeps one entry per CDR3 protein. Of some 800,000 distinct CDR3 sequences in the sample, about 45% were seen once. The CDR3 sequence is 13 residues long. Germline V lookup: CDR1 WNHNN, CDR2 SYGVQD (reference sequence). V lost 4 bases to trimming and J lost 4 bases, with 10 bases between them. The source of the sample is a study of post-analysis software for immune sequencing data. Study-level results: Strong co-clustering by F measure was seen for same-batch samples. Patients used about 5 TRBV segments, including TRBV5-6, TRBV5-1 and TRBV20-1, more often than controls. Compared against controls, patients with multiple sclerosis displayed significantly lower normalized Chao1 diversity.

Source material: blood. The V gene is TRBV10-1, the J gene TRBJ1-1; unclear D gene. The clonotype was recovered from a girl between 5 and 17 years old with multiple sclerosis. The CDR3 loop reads CASSVSPTTEAFF. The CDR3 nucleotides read TGCGCCAGCAGTGTGTCTCCAACCACTGAAGCTTTCTTT.